This note documents a single T cell receptor beta chain sequence. Its specificity is unknown. This specimen comes from a study of cytomegalovirus exposure and HLA in healthy donors. The wider study: According to later analysis, the same platform produced the 120 or so validation and approximately 700 first-cohort repertoires. Study-wide points: The study listed 164 cytomegalovirus-associated TCR beta chains.

Here immunoSEQ multiplex PCR was the method, and the copy in TCRdb shows in-frame clones only, minus some. The repertoire consists of some 170,000 clones, with approximately 96% occurring once and the leading ten covering under 0.9%. The CDR3 sequence is 13 residues long. V was trimmed by 3 bases and J by 2 bases, leaving 7 bases between them. Germline CDR1 SNHLY, CDR2 FYNNEI. This TCR was sampled from a young woman in good health and CMV-seronegative. Material: PBMCs. This rearrangement joins TRBV2 to TRBJ2-5; a weak D match, TRBD1 (5 bases). The CDR3: CASSDREQETQYF. The DNA of the CDR3 is TGTGCCAGCAGTGACAGGGAACAAGAGACCCAGTACTTC.